This TCR beta chain originates from a study of T cell repertoires in cytomegalovirus infection. Across the whole study: Recently identified HLA-C-restricted CMV epitopes were among the peptides used. CMV infection together with matching HLA type was indicated by public TCR beta signatures. Whole-study results and caveats: Across the ex vivo response, the dominant clonotypes were HLA-C-restricted CMV-specific TCR beta clonotypes.

TCRdb redid the calling of the reads with MiXCR, one entry per CDR3 protein. Of fewer than 130,000 distinct CDR3 sequences listed, 42% were seen once; the top ten hold approximately 74%. CDR3 length: 16 amino acids. Germline V gene sequence: CDR1 SGHVS, CDR2 FNYEAQ. V gave up 3 bases and J gave up 6 bases; unmatched junction bases: 10. Notes on this clonotype: The antigen remains undetermined.

This specimen consisted of CD8+ T cells from cultured PBMCs, obtained from culture after CMV antigen stimulation. This TCR derives from a human donor in good health (CMV status not recorded). Some clones in this sample may be carry-over from other donors' samples. This sequence joins TRBV7-6 and TRBJ2-1; 8 nucleotides agree with TRBD1. The DNA of the CDR3 is TGTGCCAGCAGCTTTCGGACAGGGAGTCTTAGCAATGAGCAGTTCTTC. The encoded protein is CASSFRTGSLSNEQFF.